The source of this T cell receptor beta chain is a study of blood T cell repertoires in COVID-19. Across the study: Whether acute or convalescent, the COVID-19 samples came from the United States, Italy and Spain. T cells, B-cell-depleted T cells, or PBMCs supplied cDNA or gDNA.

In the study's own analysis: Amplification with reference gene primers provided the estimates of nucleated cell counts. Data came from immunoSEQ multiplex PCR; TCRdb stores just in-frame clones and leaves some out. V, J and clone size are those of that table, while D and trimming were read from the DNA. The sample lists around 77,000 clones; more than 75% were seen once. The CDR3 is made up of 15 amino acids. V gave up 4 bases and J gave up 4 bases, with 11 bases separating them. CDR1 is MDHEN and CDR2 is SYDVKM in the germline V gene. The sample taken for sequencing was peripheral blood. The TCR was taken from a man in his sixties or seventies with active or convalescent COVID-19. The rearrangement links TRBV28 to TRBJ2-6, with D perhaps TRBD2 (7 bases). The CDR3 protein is CASSSGGTGANVLTF. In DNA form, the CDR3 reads TGTGCCAGCAGTTCCGGGGGGACAGGGGCCAACGTCCTGACTTTC. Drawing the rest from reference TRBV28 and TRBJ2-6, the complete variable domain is DVKVTQSSRYLVKRTGEKVFLECVQDMDHENMFWYRQDPGLGLRLIYFSYDVKMKEKGDIPEGYSVSREKKERFSLILESASTNQTSMYLCASSSGGTGANVLTFGAGSRLTVL.